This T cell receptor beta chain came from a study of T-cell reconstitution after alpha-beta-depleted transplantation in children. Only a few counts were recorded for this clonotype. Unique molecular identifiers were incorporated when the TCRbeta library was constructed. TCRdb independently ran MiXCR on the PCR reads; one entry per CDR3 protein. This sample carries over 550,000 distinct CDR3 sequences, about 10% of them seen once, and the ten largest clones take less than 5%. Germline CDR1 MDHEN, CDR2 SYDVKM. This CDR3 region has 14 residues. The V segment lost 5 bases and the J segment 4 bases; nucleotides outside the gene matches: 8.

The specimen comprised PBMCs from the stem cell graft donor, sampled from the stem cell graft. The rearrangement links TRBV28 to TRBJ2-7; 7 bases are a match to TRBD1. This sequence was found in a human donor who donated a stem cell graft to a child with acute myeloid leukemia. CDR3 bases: TGTGCCAGCAGTCCAGGGACAGTACGTTACGAGCAGTACTTC. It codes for CASSPGTVRYEQYF.